The 8 T cell receptor beta chains in this list originate from one sample, sequenced in a study of blood T cell repertoires in COVID-19. Data came from immunoSEQ multiplex PCR; TCRdb stores just in-frame clones and leaves some out. This table holds some 210,000 clones, approximately 84% found once. The sequencing input was peripheral blood. These receptors all come from a woman aged 45-60 years with active or convalescent COVID-19.

This chain joins TRBV6-5 and TRBJ1-2; D remains unclear. This CDR3 spans 13 amino acids. Looked up from germline, CDR1 is MNHEY and CDR2 is SVGAGI. V was pared by 6 bases and J by 1 base, with 9 bases between. The CDR3 is CASSGEVNYGYTF. The CDR3 DNA follows: TGTGCCAGCAGCGGAGAGGTTAACTATGGCTACACCTTC.

J is TRBJ1-6 and V is TRBV5-1; D is uncertain. This CDR3 has 13 residues. Germline V gives CDR1 SGHRS, CDR2 YFSETQ. The V end was cut by 2 bases, the J end by 8 bases, with 8 bases between. Here the CDR3 reads CASSFRQDSPLHF. The CDR3 DNA reads TGCGCCAGCAGCTTTAGGCAGGATTCACCCCTCCACTTT.

The rearrangement uses TRBV28 and TRBJ2-7; weak D call: TRBD1 (5 bases). The CDR3 contains 12 residues. Germline CDR1 and CDR2: MDHEN and SYDVKM. The CDR3 spells CASKGPTYDQYV. The CDR3 nucleotides are TGTGCCAGCAAGGGGCCCACCTACGACCAGTACGTC.

The V and J genes are TRBV29-1 and TRBJ1-3, with no clear D. The V end was cut by 3 bases, the J end by 0 bases, with 6 bases between. Germline V gene lookup returns CDR1 SQVTM and CDR2 ANQGSEA. The CDR3 is 13 residues long. The CDR3 nucleotides are TGCAGCGTTGACTCCCTCTCTGGAAACACCATATATTTT. Translation: CSVDSLSGNTIYF.

V and J are TRBV7-2 and TRBJ2-2; 10 positions match TRBD2. Germline-derived CDR1 and CDR2 are SGHTA and FQGNSA. CDR3 length: 17 amino acids. With 5 bases clipped from V and 3 bases from J, the junction kept 9 bases outside the gene matches. In DNA, the CDR3 is TGTGCCAGCAGCCCTCGCCGACTAGCGGGTTACACCGGGGAGCTGTTTTTT. As protein: CASSPRRLAGYTGELFF.

The chain is built from TRBV6-5 and TRBJ2-5; D is ambiguous. The V end was cut by 0 bases, the J end by 5 bases, with 10 bases between. This CDR3 has 14 amino acids. Germline V gene lookup returns CDR1 MNHEY and CDR2 SVGAGI. In DNA form, the CDR3 reads TGTGCCAGCAGTTACTCGATTGCCGGTGAGACCCAGTACTTC. Protein: CASSYSIAGETQYF.

The count of this clone is one. The genes are TRBV18 and TRBJ1-1, with 10 bases aligning to TRBD1. The CDR3 is made up of 14 amino acids. The V gene end was trimmed by 4 bases and the J gene end by 4 bases; junction bases not matched to a gene: 3. Germline assignment: CDR1 KGHSH and CDR2 LQKENI. The CDR3 DNA reads as TGTGCCAGCTCACTGACAGGGGGCGTCACTGAAGCTTTCTTT. Amino acids: CASSLTGGVTEAFF.

The chain links TRBV11-2 to TRBJ1-6; 7 bases line up with TRBD1. V was pared by 4 bases and J by 4 bases, with 4 bases of the junction left unmatched. The CDR3 contains 15 residues. Germline V gene lookup returns CDR1 SGHAT and CDR2 FQNNGV. CDR3 nucleotide sequence: TGTGCCAGCAGCTGGACAGGCTCGTATAATTCACCCCTCCACTTT. It specifies CASSWTGSYNSPLHF.